These 25 T cell receptor beta chains were sequenced from one sample in a study of CD8+ T cells in alopecia areata. Investigators isolated RNA and reverse transcribed it into cDNA to act as the sequencing template. The method was immunoSEQ multiplex PCR; TCRdb's version includes in-frame clones alone and lacks a portion of them. The table lists about 170,000 clones, 67% of them singletons. This specimen consisted of CD8+ T cells sorted from blood, obtained at week 0. The receptor set was obtained from a human donor with alopecia areata.

This chain's CDR3 is CAWMAAEAFF. As DNA, the CDR3 is TGTGCCTGGATGGCGGCAGAAGCTTTCTTT. This rearrangement joins TRBV30 to TRBJ1-1; no clear D. The length of the CDR3 is 10 residues. The germline V gene encodes CDR1 GTSNPN and CDR2 SVGIG (reference sequence). Trimming took 4 bases from V and 8 from J, leaving 8 bases between them. Full variable domain (outside the CDR3, taken from reference TRBV30 and TRBJ1-1): SQTIHQWPATLVQPVGSPLSLECTVEGTSNPNLYWYRQAAGRGLQLLFYSVGIGQISSEVPQNLSASRPQDRQFILSSKKLLLSDSGFYLCAWMAAEAFFGQGTRLTVV.

CDR3 nucleotide sequence: TGTGCCAGCAGTTACCCTGGGAGGCCCCAGCATTTT. Protein sequence: CASSYPGRPQHF. This rearrangement joins TRBV6-6 to TRBJ1-5; D is ambiguous. CDR1 MNHNY and CDR2 SVGAGI come from the germline V gene (reference sequence). V gave up 2 bases and J gave up 9 bases, with 8 bases separating them. This CDR3 region has 12 residues.

This sequence joins TRBV5-1 and TRBJ2-5; possibly TRBD2 for D (5 bases). V lost 3 bases to trimming and J lost 3 bases, with 18 bases between them. Germline-derived CDR1 and CDR2 are SGHRS and YFSETQ. The CDR3 spans 16 residues. As DNA, the CDR3 is TGCGCCAGCAGCTCGTACCCAGAGGGCGTGGAAGAGACCCAGTACTTC. The encoded protein is CASSSYPEGVEETQYF.

The genes are TRBV7-9 and TRBJ2-5; D is possibly TRBD2 (6 bases). V gave up 5 bases and J gave up 5 bases, with 12 bases separating them. There are 13 residues in the CDR3. In germline, CDR1 is SEHNR, CDR2 FQNEAQ (reference sequence). DNA of the CDR3: TGTGCCAGCAGCCCGTGGGAGGAGGAGACCCAGTACTTC. It codes for CASSPWEEETQYF.

V and J are TRBV14 and TRBJ2-3, with 9 bases identical to TRBD2. The V and J ends lost 0 bases and 2 bases, in that order; junction bases with no gene match: 6. In germline, CDR1 is SGHDN, CDR2 FVKESK. The CDR3 totals 17 residues. In DNA, the CDR3 is TGTGCCAGCAGCCAAGATCCCCTAGCGGGGTACACAGATACGCAGTATTTT. Protein: CASSQDPLAGYTDTQYF.

The V gene is TRBV5-6, the J gene TRBJ2-7; a weak D match, TRBD1 (6 bases). The germline V and J ends were trimmed by 4 bases and 0 bases, with 11 bases remaining between them. The V gene's germline CDR1 is SGHDT and CDR2 YYEEEE. CDR3 size: 14 residues. CDR3 sequence reads: CASSPGDNSYEQYF. The CDR3 DNA is TGTGCCAGCAGCCCAGGGGACAACTCCTACGAGCAGTACTTC.

V gene TRBV5-6 combines with J gene TRBJ2-1; D is undetermined. Trimming removed 0 bases at V and 9 bases at J, with 7 bases between. The CDR3 loop spans 12 amino acids. CDR1 is SGHDT, CDR2 YYEEEE, per germline. In nucleotides, the CDR3 is TGTGCCAGCAGCTTGGATGGTGCTGAGCAGTTCTTC. It translates to CASSLDGAEQFF.

This clone appeared a single time. This sample includes further DNA sequences coding for the same CDR3. V usage is TRBV29-1 and J usage is TRBJ2-3; unclear D gene. The V gene lost 5 bases and the J gene lost 6 bases, with 6 bases spanning the gap. Germline V lookup: CDR1 SQVTM, CDR2 ANQGSEA. The CDR3 covers 10 residues. The CDR3 sequence is CSVRVDTQYF. CDR3 in DNA: TGCAGCGTTCGGGTCGATACGCAGTATTTT.

The chain is built from TRBV27 and TRBJ1-3; D gene ambiguous. The V end lost 6 bases, the J end lost 4 bases, and 10 bases lay between the germline ends. Germline V gene sequence: CDR1 MNHEY, CDR2 SMNVEV (reference sequence). The CDR3 has 13 amino acids. The CDR3 here is CASRTIRGNTIYF. The DNA for the CDR3 is TGTGCCAGCAGGACTATTCGGGGAAACACCATATATTTT.

This clone was found many times. The rearrangement links TRBV7-9 to TRBJ2-7; tentatively, D is TRBD1 (5 bases). Trimming removed 2 bases at V and 0 bases at J, with 17 bases between. This CDR3 is 17 amino acids long. Germline values: CDR1 SEHNR, CDR2 FQNEAQ (reference sequence). CDR3 nucleotide sequence: TGTGCCAGCAGCTTATTCCCCAGCAGGGCTAGCTCCTACGAGCAGTACTTC. Protein product: CASSLFPSRASSYEQYF.

This clone appeared once. The chain is built from TRBV9 and TRBJ1-6, with 9 nucleotides matching TRBD1. After removal of 5 bases from V and 16 bases from J, the junction contained 7 bases not matched to a gene. This CDR3 is built from 12 residues. Germline CDR1 reads SGDLS; CDR2 reads YYNGEE. DNA of the CDR3: TGTGCCAGCAGGGGGGACAGGGACACGCTCCACTTT. Its protein product is CASRGDRDTLHF.

In this sample, this clone turned up a few times. The V call is TRBV5-1, the J call TRBJ2-5; 8 nucleotides agree with TRBD1. The V segment lost 0 bases and the J segment 3 bases; nucleotides outside the gene matches: 4. CDR1 is SGHRS and CDR2 is YFSETQ in the germline V gene. The CDR3 sequence is 15 residues long. DNA for the CDR3: TGCGCCAGCAGCTTGGGGCGGGACAGGAAAGAGACCCAGTACTTC. This sequence encodes CASSLGRDRKETQYF.

The genes are TRBV19 and TRBJ1-6; D remains ambiguous. Germline V gene sequence: CDR1 LNHDA, CDR2 SQIVND (reference sequence). V gave up 0 bases and J gave up 5 bases, with 8 bases separating them. The CDR3 is 15 residues long. In DNA, the CDR3 is TGTGCCAGTAGTATAGAGGGCAGAGATAATTCACCCCTCCACTTT. It specifies CASSIEGRDNSPLHF.

The chain links TRBV9 to TRBJ2-1; 9 bases fit TRBD2. The germline V gene has CDR1 SGDLS and CDR2 YYNGEE. This CDR3 is 15 amino acids long. V trimming: 3 bases; J trimming: 3 bases; junction bases outside the gene matches: 4. The CDR3 region is CASSETSGLYNEQFF. The DNA of the CDR3 is TGTGCCAGCAGCGAGACTAGCGGACTCTACAATGAGCAGTTCTTC. The variable domain in full, with the rest retrieved from reference TRBV9 and TRBJ2-1, is DSGVTQTPKHLITATGQRVTLRCSPRSGDLSVYWYQQSLDQGLQFLIQYYNGEERAKGNILERFSAQQFPDLHSELNLSSLELGDSALYFCASSETSGLYNEQFFGPGTRLTVL.

This clone was counted between two and nine times. The chain links TRBV27 to TRBJ1-2, with D maybe TRBD1 (5 bases). Trimming stripped 3 bases from V and 0 bases from J, with 8 bases between. Germline V CDR1 and CDR2: MNHEY, SMNVEV (reference sequence). This CDR3 has 14 amino acids. DNA of the CDR3: TGTGCCAGCAGTTTGGGGGTTTCTAACTATGGCTACACCTTC. Its translation is CASSLGVSNYGYTF.

This clone appeared a few times. The rearrangement uses TRBV7-8 and TRBJ1-2; D is possibly TRBD1 (5 bases). Germline CDR1 reads SGHVS; CDR2 reads FQNEAQ. Trimming left V 4 bases short and J 7 bases short, with 13 bases between. This CDR3 has 13 amino acids. The CDR3 sequence is CASSWGGGGGYTF. CDR3 nucleotides: TGTGCCAGCAGCTGGGGGGGAGGAGGTGGCTACACCTTC.

This sequence joins TRBV30 and TRBJ2-7; TRBD1 aligns across 7 bases. V was clipped by 1 base and J by 5 bases; unmatched bases: 5. Per germline, CDR1 GTSNPN and CDR2 SVGIG (reference sequence). CDR3 length: 13 residues. The CDR3 spells CAWSDGTAHEQYF. Here the CDR3 DNA reads TGTGCCTGGAGTGACGGGACAGCCCACGAGCAGTACTTC. The whole variable domain, remainder taken from reference TRBV30 and TRBJ2-7, is SQTIHQWPATLVQPVGSPLSLECTVEGTSNPNLYWYRQAAGRGLQLLFYSVGIGQISSEVPQNLSASRPQDRQFILSSKKLLLSDSGFYLCAWSDGTAHEQYFGPGTRLTVT.

This chain uses TRBV23-1 with TRBJ1-1; 9 nucleotides line up with TRBD1. TRBV23-1 is assigned to the ORF class and has an uncertain function. Trimming at V came to 4 bases and at J to 8 bases, leaving 8 bases not matched to a gene. CDR3 length: 14 amino acids. CDR3 nucleotides: TGCGCCAGCAGTCCTCCCCCGACAGGGGGGGAAGCTTTCTTT. As protein: CASSPPPTGGEAFF.

The CDR3 DNA reads TGTGCCAGCACCGGGGGTGGCAATCAGCCCCAGCATTTT. It specifies CASTGGGNQPQHF. The V gene is TRBV27, the J gene TRBJ1-5, with D perhaps matching TRBD1 (5 bases). With 7 bases removed from V and 2 bases from J, the gap between germline ends came to 9 bases. The CDR3 runs 13 residues. Germline CDR1 reads MNHEY; CDR2 reads SMNVEV (reference sequence).

This sequence joins TRBV20-1 and TRBJ1-2, with unresolved D. Germline V gives CDR1 DFQATT, CDR2 SNEGSKA (reference sequence). Trimming removed 6 bases at V and 2 bases at J, with 7 bases between. CDR3 length: 11 residues. The CDR3 DNA follows: TGCAGTGCCCCACGCAACTATGGCTACACCTTC. Its translation: CSAPRNYGYTF.

The chain is built from TRBV15 and TRBJ2-3, with a possible D match to TRBD1 (5 bases). Germline loops: CDR1 LNHNV, CDR2 YYDKDF (reference sequence). Trimming removed 0 bases from V and 3 bases from J, with 13 bases in between. The CDR3 loop spans 16 amino acids. The CDR3: CATSRDSVAGTDTQYF. In nucleotides, the CDR3 is TGTGCCACCAGCAGAGATTCGGTAGCAGGGACAGATACGCAGTATTTT.

The chain links TRBV4-1 to TRBJ1-5, with a tentative D call TRBD1 (5 bases). The V gene lost 4 bases and the J gene lost 7 bases, with 14 bases spanning the gap. This CDR3 is built from 14 residues. Germline CDR1 MGHRA, CDR2 YSYEKL. CDR3 sequence: CASSPPVAGQPQHF. In DNA, the CDR3 is TGCGCCAGCAGCCCGCCGGTGGCAGGGCAGCCCCAGCATTTT.

Concerning this clone: At one of its ends the junction is not consistent with the germline gene, which may arise from a read error. The chain employs TRBV29-1 and TRBJ1-1; weak D call: TRBD1 (5 bases). Germline lookup yields CDR1 SQVTM and CDR2 ANQGSEA. The CDR3 covers 10 residues. The CDR3 sequence: CSLKRDRGVF. The CDR3, as DNA: TGCAGCTTAAAGCGGGACCGCGGAGTCTTT.

The chain joins TRBV7-9 to TRBJ2-5; 10 bases agree with TRBD1. The V and J ends lost 2 bases and 2 bases, in that order; junction bases with no gene match: 2. CDR3 length equals 15 residues. Germline loops: CDR1 SEHNR, CDR2 FQNEAQ (reference sequence). CDR3 amino acids: CASSLTDRGQETQYF. For the CDR3, the DNA is TGTGCCAGCAGCTTAACGGACAGGGGGCAAGAGACCCAGTACTTC.

The chain links TRBV30 to TRBJ1-2; 12 nucleotides align to TRBD1. J lost 8 bases, V lost 2 bases, and 9 bases had no gene match. The length of the CDR3 is 15 residues. The germline CDR1 and CDR2 sequences are GTSNPN and SVGIG (reference sequence). CDR3 bases: TGTGCCTGGAGTATTGCCGGGACAGGGGGCTTGGGCTACACCTTC. Encoded protein: CAWSIAGTGGLGYTF.